This TCR beta chain derives from a study of blood T cell repertoires in COVID-19. Study background: T cells, B-cell-depleted T cells, or PBMCs supplied cDNA or gDNA.

The CDR3 has 16 residues. From germline, CDR1 is SGHRS and CDR2 YFSETQ. V was clipped by 0 bases and J by 5 bases, with 15 bases between them. Assay used: immunoSEQ multiplex PCR; TCRdb lists only in-frame clones, some missing. The table lists 60,000 to 90,000 clones, around 83% of them singletons. Sequenced input: peripheral blood. V gene TRBV5-1 combines with J gene TRBJ2-1, with TRBD2 as a possible D gene (6 bases). The source of this sequence is a woman aged 45-65 years with acute or convalescent COVID-19. The CDR3 region is CASSLGGTQAHNEQFF. In DNA form, the CDR3 reads TGCGCCAGCAGCTTGGGAGGGACTCAAGCCCACAATGAGCAGTTCTTC.